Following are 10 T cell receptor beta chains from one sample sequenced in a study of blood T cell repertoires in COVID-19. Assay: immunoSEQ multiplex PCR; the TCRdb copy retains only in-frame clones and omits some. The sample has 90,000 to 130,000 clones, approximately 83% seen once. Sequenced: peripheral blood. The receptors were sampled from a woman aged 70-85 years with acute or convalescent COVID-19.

The CDR3 bases are TGTGCCAGCAGCTCCCGGGAGGCCGGAACTAATGAAAAACTGTTTTTT. It yields the protein CASSSREAGTNEKLFF. The V call is TRBV7-9, the J call TRBJ1-4; no clear D gene. The CDR3 spans 16 residues. Germline V gene lookup returns CDR1 SEHNR and CDR2 FQNEAQ (reference sequence). Trimming shortened V by 4 bases and J by 1 base, and 13 bases separated the two germline ends.

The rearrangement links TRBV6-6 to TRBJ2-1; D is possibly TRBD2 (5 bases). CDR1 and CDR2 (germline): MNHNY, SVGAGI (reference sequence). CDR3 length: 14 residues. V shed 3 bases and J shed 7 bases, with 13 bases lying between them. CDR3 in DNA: TGTGCCAGCAGTTATAGGCTAGCAATGAATGAGCAGTTCTTC. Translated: CASSYRLAMNEQFF.

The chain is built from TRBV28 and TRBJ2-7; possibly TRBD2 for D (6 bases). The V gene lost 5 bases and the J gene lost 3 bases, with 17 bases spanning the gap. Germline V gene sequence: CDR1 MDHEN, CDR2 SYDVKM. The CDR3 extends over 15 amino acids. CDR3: CASSVSTVGGYEQYF. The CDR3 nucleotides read TGTGCCAGCAGTGTATCGACAGTGGGGGGCTACGAGCAGTACTTC.

CDR3 region: CASSIGQASLTWGGQPQHF. The CDR3 nucleotides read TGTGCCAGTAGTATCGGGCAGGCGTCTTTAACTTGGGGAGGACAGCCCCAGCATTTT. This chain uses TRBV19 with TRBJ1-5; D gene ambiguous. The V end lost 3 bases, the J end lost 7 bases, and 28 bases lay between the germline ends. This CDR3 has 19 residues. CDR1 is LNHDA and CDR2 is SQIVND in the germline V gene (reference sequence).

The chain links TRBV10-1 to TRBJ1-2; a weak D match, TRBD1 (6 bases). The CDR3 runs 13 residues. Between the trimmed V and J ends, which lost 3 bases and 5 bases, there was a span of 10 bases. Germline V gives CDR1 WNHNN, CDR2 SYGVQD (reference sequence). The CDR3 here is CASSEQGRYGYTF. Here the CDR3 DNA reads TGCGCCAGCAGTGAACAGGGTCGTTATGGCTACACCTTC.

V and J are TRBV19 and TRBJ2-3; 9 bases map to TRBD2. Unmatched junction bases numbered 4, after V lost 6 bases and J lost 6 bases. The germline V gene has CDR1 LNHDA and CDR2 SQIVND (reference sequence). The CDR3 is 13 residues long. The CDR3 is CASSRTSVDTQYF. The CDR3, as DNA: TGTGCCAGTAGCCGGACTAGCGTCGATACGCAGTATTTT.

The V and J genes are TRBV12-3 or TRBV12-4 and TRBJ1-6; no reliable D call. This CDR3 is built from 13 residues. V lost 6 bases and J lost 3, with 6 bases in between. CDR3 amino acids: CASRQIYNSPLHF. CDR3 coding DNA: TGTGCCAGCAGACAGATCTATAATTCACCCCTCCACTTT.

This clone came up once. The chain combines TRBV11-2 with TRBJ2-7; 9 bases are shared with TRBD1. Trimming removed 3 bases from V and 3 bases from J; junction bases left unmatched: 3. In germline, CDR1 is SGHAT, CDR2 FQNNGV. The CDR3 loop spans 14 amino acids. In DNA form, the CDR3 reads TGTGCCAGCAGCTTCCGACAGGGGGGCTACGAGCAGTACGTC. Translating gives CASSFRQGGYEQYV.

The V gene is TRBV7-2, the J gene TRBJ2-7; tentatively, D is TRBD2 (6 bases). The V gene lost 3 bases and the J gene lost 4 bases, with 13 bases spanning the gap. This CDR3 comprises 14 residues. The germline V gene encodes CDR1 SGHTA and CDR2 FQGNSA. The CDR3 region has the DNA TGTGCCAGCAGCTTCGGGCCGCGGGGTTACGAGCAGTACGTC. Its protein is CASSFGPRGYEQYV.

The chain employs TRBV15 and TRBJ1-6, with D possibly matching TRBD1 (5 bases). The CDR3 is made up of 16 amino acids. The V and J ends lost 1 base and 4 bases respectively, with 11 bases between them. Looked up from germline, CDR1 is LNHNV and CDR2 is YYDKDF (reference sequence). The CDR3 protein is CATSRAAEGYNSPLHF. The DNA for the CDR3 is TGTGCCACCAGCAGAGCCGCGGAGGGGTATAATTCACCCCTCCACTTT.